These 27 T cell receptor beta chains were sequenced from one sample in a study of blood T cell repertoires in COVID-19. Assay used: immunoSEQ multiplex PCR; TCRdb lists only in-frame clones, some missing. The sample consists of some 250,000 clones, approximately 85% of them appearing once. Sequencing was done on a sample of PBMCs or T cells enriched from blood (not recorded which). These receptors were collected from a woman aged 50 to 65 who had recovered from COVID-19.

This clone was counted between two and nine times. V is TRBV5-1 and J is TRBJ2-1, with 7 bases matching TRBD2. With V trimmed by 4 bases and J by 3 bases, 13 bases remained unmatched. Looked up from germline, CDR1 is SGHRS and CDR2 is YFSETQ. CDR3 length: 17 amino acids. CDR3 residues: CASSRSFELANYNEQFF. The DNA of the CDR3 is TGCGCCAGCAGCCGATCATTTGAACTAGCGAACTACAATGAGCAGTTCTTC.

This clone was detected a few times. Written as DNA, the CDR3 is TGTGCCAGCAGTGTTAGGGGCGAGCAGTACTTC. As protein: CASSVRGEQYF. The V call is TRBV25-1, the J call TRBJ2-7; weak D call: TRBD1 (5 bases). Trimming cost V 4 bases and J 6 bases, with 7 bases left between them. Germline V lookup: CDR1 MGHDK, CDR2 SYGVNS. The CDR3 is 11 residues long.

The chain carries TRBV28 and TRBJ1-1; no clear D gene. The CDR3 contains 13 residues. V gave up 2 bases and J gave up 1 base, with 5 bases separating them. The germline V gene encodes CDR1 MDHEN and CDR2 SYDVKM. The CDR3 spells CASSLGANTEAFF. The DNA for the CDR3 is TGTGCCAGCAGTTTAGGAGCGAACACTGAAGCTTTCTTT.

J is TRBJ1-3 and V is TRBV5-1, with 7 bases matching TRBD1. This CDR3 contains 14 residues. Per the germline V gene, CDR1 is SGHRS and CDR2 is YFSETQ. The V gene end was trimmed by 7 bases and the J gene end by 3 bases; junction bases not matched to a gene: 7. CDR3 nucleotides: TGCGCCAGCTCACAGGGGTCTTTTGGAAACACCATATATTTT. Amino acids: CASSQGSFGNTIYF.

CDR3 in DNA: TGTGCCAGCAGCTTAGAGGGTCCAGGCGGGGAGCAGTACTTC. Translation: CASSLEGPGGEQYF. The V call is TRBV7-9, the J call TRBJ2-7; a possible D gene is TRBD2 (5 bases). Germline V gives CDR1 SEHNR, CDR2 FQNEAQ (reference sequence). Trimming shortened V by 1 base and J by 7 bases, and 14 bases separated the two germline ends. CDR3 length: 14 amino acids.

The chain employs TRBV5-1 and TRBJ1-6, with D perhaps TRBD1 (6 bases). CDR1 SGHRS and CDR2 YFSETQ come from the germline V gene. Trimming shortened V by 3 bases and J by 6 bases, and 10 bases separated the two germline ends. This CDR3 is 14 amino acids long. The CDR3 is CASSSGQPNSPLHF. The CDR3 DNA follows: TGCGCCAGCAGCTCCGGACAGCCTAATTCACCCCTCCACTTT.

The CDR3, as DNA: TGTGCCAGCAGTTACTCGGGGACAGGGGTTAACTATGGCTACACCTTC. This codes for CASSYSGTGVNYGYTF. The chain combines TRBV6-5 with TRBJ1-2, with 10 bases that match TRBD1. V dropped 0 bases and J dropped 1; count of bases not matched to a gene: 2. The germline gives CDR1 MNHEY, CDR2 SVGAGI. This CDR3 is 16 amino acids long.

The J gene is TRBJ1-1, the V gene TRBV25-1, with 9 positions matching TRBD1. Germline V gene lookup returns CDR1 MGHDK and CDR2 SYGVNS. Trimming cost V 7 bases and J 1 base; bases outside gene matches: 10. The CDR3 extends over 16 amino acids. CDR3: CASKGTGNMWNTEAFF. DNA of the CDR3: TGTGCCAGCAAAGGGACAGGGAATATGTGGAACACTGAAGCTTTCTTT.

V and J are TRBV28 and TRBJ2-1; D is ambiguous. Germline V gives CDR1 MDHEN, CDR2 SYDVKM. V shed 8 bases and J shed 0 bases, with 14 bases lying between them. CDR3 length: 15 amino acids. The CDR3, as DNA: TGTGCCAGCGCTCCACCCCCAGTCTCCTACAATGAGCAGTTCTTC. Amino acid sequence: CASAPPPVSYNEQFF. Supplemented by reference TRBV28 and TRBJ2-1, the full variable domain reads DVKVTQSSRYLVKRTGEKVFLECVQDMDHENMFWYRQDPGLGLRLIYFSYDVKMKEKGDIPEGYSVSREKKERFSLILESASTNQTSMYLCASAPPPVSYNEQFFGPGTRLTVL.

The chain recombines TRBV2 with TRBJ1-4; D unresolved. The CDR3 contains 15 residues. The ends were cut back, 2 bases at V and 0 bases at J, with 7 bases in the middle. Per germline, CDR1 SNHLY and CDR2 FYNNEI. CDR3 amino acids: CASSEQYTTNEKLFF. In DNA, the CDR3 is TGTGCCAGCAGTGAACAGTATACAACTAATGAAAAACTGTTTTTT.

This chain uses TRBV28 with TRBJ1-4; D not resolved. Germline CDR1 MDHEN, CDR2 SYDVKM. This CDR3 is 14 amino acids long. V lost 5 bases, J lost 3 bases, and 10 bases lay in between. CDR3 bases: TGTGCCAGCAGTACTAGACCCCCTAATGAAAAACTGTTTTTT. The encoded protein is CASSTRPPNEKLFF.

The chain combines TRBV5-1 with TRBJ2-7, with 10 bases matching TRBD2. Germline assignment: CDR1 SGHRS and CDR2 YFSETQ. The CDR3 loop spans 16 amino acids. The ends lost 0 bases at V and 5 bases at J; junction bases unmatched: 8. CDR3 region: CASSLALLAGSDEQYF. CDR3 coding DNA: TGCGCCAGCAGCTTGGCCTTACTAGCGGGGAGTGACGAGCAGTACTTC.

This sequence joins TRBV19 and TRBJ2-3, with TRBD2 identical over 7 bases. This CDR3 spans 15 amino acids. Germline values: CDR1 LNHDA, CDR2 SQIVND (reference sequence). V gave up 5 bases and J gave up 4 bases; unmatched junction bases: 9. The CDR3 DNA sequence: TGTGCCAGTAGTCGGGGGGACCAAATTTCAGATACGCAGTATTTT. Translating it yields CASSRGDQISDTQYF.

This chain connects TRBV21-1 to TRBJ1-5; TRBD1, the table's D call, lacks a check against the DNA. TRBV21-1 is an annotated pseudogene. The CDR3 loop spans 15 amino acids. The CDR3 is CASFQYTGGEEPQHF. CDR3 in DNA: TGTGCCAGCTTTCAATATACAGGGGGCGAAGAGCCCCAGCATTTT.

V is TRBV5-4 and J is TRBJ1-6, with D maybe TRBD1 (6 bases). Trimming took off 4 bases at V and 10 bases at J, with 15 bases between the two ends. The germline gives CDR1 SGHNT, CDR2 YYREEE (reference sequence). The CDR3 covers 14 residues. For the CDR3, the DNA is TGTGCCAGCAGCCCACAGGGTTTACAATCACCCCTCCACTTT. This encodes CASSPQGLQSPLHF.

The chain is built from TRBV7-3 and TRBJ2-1, with TRBD2 as a possible D gene (6 bases). Germline CDR1 and CDR2: SGHTA and FQGTGA. This CDR3 has 15 residues. The V end was cut by 0 bases, the J end by 8 bases, with 14 bases between. The CDR3 DNA follows: TGTGCCAGCAGCTTAACTAGCGGTAAATGGGATGAGCAGTTCTTC. Translating it yields CASSLTSGKWDEQFF.

This clone has just one count. The chain links TRBV5-5 to TRBJ1-5, with 7 positions matching TRBD1. Trimming removed 4 bases from V and 0 bases from J; junction bases left unmatched: 7. CDR1 and CDR2 (germline): SGHKS, YYEKEE (reference sequence). The CDR3 extends over 16 amino acids. The DNA for the CDR3 is TGTGCCAGCAGCGACGGGACAGTCTATAGCAATCAGCCCCAGCATTTT. It translates to CASSDGTVYSNQPQHF. Looking up the rest from reference TRBV5-5 and TRBJ1-5 gives the full variable domain: DAGVTQSPTHLIKTRGQQVTLRCSPISGHKSVSWYQQVLGQGPQFIFQYYEKEERGRGNFPDRFSARQFPNYSSELNVNALLLGDSALYLCASSDGTVYSNQPQHFGDGTRLSIL.

The V gene is TRBV9, the J gene TRBJ2-5, with TRBD1 identical over 8 bases. V lost 0 bases and J lost 2; bases outside the gene matches: 12. This CDR3 spans 18 amino acids. Germline V gene lookup returns CDR1 SGDLS and CDR2 YYNGEE. The CDR3 nucleotides are TGTGCCAGCAGCGTAGGGAGCATCACAGGGGGTCGGCAAGAGACCCAGTACTTC. This sequence encodes CASSVGSITGGRQETQYF.

J is TRBJ1-1 and V is TRBV19, with D perhaps matching TRBD1 (5 bases). The CDR3 runs 14 residues. Germline values: CDR1 LNHDA, CDR2 SQIVND (reference sequence). The germline V and J ends were trimmed by 7 bases and 2 bases, with 14 bases remaining between them. CDR3: CASNTQGTNTEAFF. The CDR3 region has the DNA TGTGCCAGTAACACGCAGGGTACTAACACTGAAGCTTTCTTT.

The rearrangement links TRBV12-3 or TRBV12-4 to TRBJ1-2, with D hard to call. Trimming stripped 6 bases from V and 6 bases from J, with 8 bases between. This CDR3 is built from 11 residues. CDR3: CASSSLNGYTF. The CDR3 DNA reads TGTGCCAGCAGCTCCCTTAATGGCTACACCTTC.

The V call is TRBV28, the J call TRBJ1-1, with unresolved D. Trimming left V 5 bases short and J 4 bases short, with 11 bases between. This CDR3 is built from 13 residues. In germline, CDR1 is MDHEN, CDR2 SYDVKM. The CDR3 region has the DNA TGTGCCAGCAGTAGAACCAGTCCCACTGAAGCTTTCTTT. Residues: CASSRTSPTEAFF.

The chain couples TRBV28 to TRBJ2-3; D is ambiguous. Germline V CDR1 and CDR2: MDHEN, SYDVKM. V was trimmed by 8 bases and J by 0 bases, leaving 18 bases between them. The CDR3 sequence is 16 residues long. CDR3 region: CASYSLQQTSTDTQYF. The CDR3 bases are TGTGCCAGCTACTCCCTACAGCAAACGAGCACAGATACGCAGTATTTT.

V is TRBV29-1 and J is TRBJ2-2, with 7 bases that match TRBD1. V lost 7 bases, J lost 4 bases, and 18 bases stayed unmatched. This CDR3 has 17 residues. Germline V gene data show CDR1 as SQVTM and CDR2 as ANQGSEA. DNA for the CDR3: TGCAGCGCCCGGGGAGTAGGGGGCGAACGATTCACCGGGGAGCTGTTTTTT. This translates into CSARGVGGERFTGELFF.

The chain employs TRBV5-1 and TRBJ1-1, with 8 positions matching TRBD1. CDR3 length equals 14 residues. Germline lookup yields CDR1 SGHRS and CDR2 YFSETQ. Germline trimming cut 4 bases from V and 1 base from J; bases unmatched to any gene: 3. This CDR3 is CASSDRGPNTEAFF. The CDR3 nucleotides are TGCGCCAGCAGCGACAGGGGTCCGAACACTGAAGCTTTCTTT.

The chain carries TRBV6-5 and TRBJ1-1, with 10 bases fitting TRBD1. V shed 6 bases and J 3 bases; nucleotides not matched to a gene: 1. This CDR3 region has 13 residues. Looked up from germline, CDR1 is MNHEY and CDR2 is SVGAGI. Written as DNA, the CDR3 is TGTGCCAGCAGAGGACAGGGGGACACTGAAGCTTTCTTT. Amino acids: CASRGQGDTEAFF.

The chain carries TRBV5-1 and TRBJ1-1; a possible D gene is TRBD1 (5 bases). The V gene's germline CDR1 is SGHRS and CDR2 YFSETQ. CDR3 size: 13 residues. Trimming took off 7 bases at V and 2 bases at J, with 12 bases between the two ends. The CDR3 DNA reads as TGCGCCAGCTGTCAGGGCCCCAACACTGAAGCTTTCTTT. This codes for CASCQGPNTEAFF.

The rearrangement uses TRBV2 and TRBJ1-2; D not certain. This CDR3 has 13 amino acids. CDR1 is SNHLY and CDR2 is FYNNEI in the germline V gene. V lost 7 bases and J 4 bases, leaving 13 bases between the germline ends. The CDR3 loop reads CASMPPASYGYTF. In DNA form, the CDR3 reads TGTGCCAGCATGCCTCCTGCCAGCTATGGCTACACCTTC. Drawing the rest from reference TRBV2 and TRBJ1-2, the complete variable domain is EPEVTQTPSHQVTQMGQEVILRCVPISNHLYFYWYRQILGQKVEFLVSFYNNEISEKSEIFDDQFSVERPDGSNFTLKIRSTKLEDSAMYFCASMPPASYGYTFGSGTRLTVV.